Given below is one T cell receptor beta chain in context. This clone showed up just a few times. Its target antigen remains unknown. No quality values exist for individual bases; no much larger clone is one base distant. The CDR1 and CDR2 encoded by the germline V gene (reference sequence) are MNHNY and SVGAGI. V and J are truncated by 0 bases and 7 bases respectively, leaving an intervening sequence of 6 bases. Including cysteine and phenylalanine, the CDR3 has 13 amino acids. Of the read, only the CDR3 DNA is kept; its 39 bases are in frame from base 1. These data are taken from a study of beta chain features in type 1 diabetes (dated by TCRdb to 2016 to 2019). For the study in its entirety: Patients and healthy donors did not differ in mean age, gender distribution, total cell number or subset yield. Across all samples, 107,917,701 sorted cells were examined, and cell number per subset correlated strongly with RNA yield. The study compared TCRB repertoires of sorted circulating CD4+ T cell subsets between recently diagnosed type 1 diabetes patients and matched healthy donors. Naive and central memory subsets were obtained from all 28 donors, but regulatory and stem cell-like memory subsets were isolated from only 8 patients and roughly eight healthy donors. Study-level results and caveats: Because cDNA rather than genomic DNA was sequenced, highly expressing activated cells could have been over-represented, although no difference in activation and CD3 levels was found between groups. A moderate but significant shortening of TCRB CDR3 length was observed in type 1 diabetes patients in all four CD4+ subsets. The naive, central memory and regulatory TCRB repertoires appeared to resemble one another more closely among patients than among healthy donors. Because the HLA sub-analyses included only small numbers of individuals, any influence of HLA type on TCRB rearrangement was left unresolved. Shorter templates might be favored by PCR, yet because patient and control samples were amplified and corrected together, any such skew would affect both groups equally. Patients with type 1 diabetes made fewer insertions and deleted more nucleotides at VDJ recombination sites, implying thymic rearrangement abnormalities.

A single peripheral blood draw of about 120 mL on average was collected from each donor into heparinised tubes. A BD FACSAria II and a panel including CD45RO, CCR7, CD25, CD127, CD95 and CD27 were used to sort naive, central memory, regulatory and stem cell-like memory CD4+ T cells. All sorted populations exceeded 95% purity. PBMCs were separated immediately by Lymphoprep density gradient centrifugation and were stained directly, without being cultured. To minimize batch effects, samples were stained and sorted in pairs, one healthy donor with one patient per experiment. All of the isolated RNA was reverse transcribed with the High Capacity cDNA Reverse Transcription Kit, so expressed TCRB transcripts were sequenced. Naive, central memory and regulatory T cell samples underwent deep immunoSEQ sequencing, averaging around 3.6 million total reads per sample. After sorted cells were lysed in RLT buffer, RNA was extracted with DNase-treated RNeasy Micro or Mini kits, with the choice depending on cell number. To prevent cross-contamination, every cell subset was processed on its own, while patient and healthy donor samples were processed together. Using the immunoSEQ multiplex PCR, TCRB sequences were amplified from cDNA into 87-bp fragments spanning the CDR3 region. Sequencing of the amplicons was done on the Illumina HiSeq platform. The authors processed their data as follows. PCR bias was corrected computationally using synthetic template baselines, and reads within Hamming distance 2 were collapsed, with unmergeable singletons discarded. Reads were aligned against IMGT so that V, D and J genes, CDR3 length and insertions or deletions at six rearrangement sites could be assigned. Within each subset, clonotype counts were normalized to sorted cell number, and only after that were true diversity and Gini coefficients computed with the tcR R package. The overlap coefficient, calculated on TCRB nucleotide sequences, was used to measure repertoire sharing. Out-of-frame TCRB sequences from naive cells were analyzed to stand in for the pre-selection repertoire. Here the immuneACCESS table is served through TCRdb, limited to in-frame sequences with V and J called. Missing clones are a known gap in these copies; in checked studies unresolved V genes cover under half, and the rest lacks a known reason. Clone size and V and J calls were adopted from that table, with D and trimming inferred from the DNA. Counted in this sample were some 660,000 clones; about 14% of them appeared once. Jointly, the top ten make up just under 0.04% of the sample.

Material: naive CD4+ T cells from blood. The sample's cell subset or site label, decoded: true naive CD4+ T cells. The chain uses TRBV6-6 and TRBJ1-4; the D gene cannot be resolved reliably. This clonotype was sampled from a man aged 18-30 years with type 1 diabetes. CDR3 sequence: CASSYSKGEKLFF. DNA sequence: TGTGCCAGCAGTTACTCGAAGGGTGAAAAACTGTTTTTT.